The entry below gives a single T cell receptor (beta chain) sequence along with its context. Its antigen remains unidentified. The sample is drawn from a study of OX40 agonist ivuxolimab in advanced cancers. Findings and limits, study-wide: Those patients achieving a partial response at 0.1-3.0 mg/kg showed among the lowest clonal expansion. Dose levels from 0.1 to 3.0 mg/kg saw CD4+ and CD8+ blood T cells expand clonally by week 6.

CDR3 size: 17 residues. Germline CDR1 SGHAT, CDR2 FQNNGV. Trimming stripped 5 bases from V and 0 bases from J, with 19 bases between. TCRdb's copy holds only in-frame clones and misses some; the assay was immunoSEQ multiplex PCR. The table includes about 69,000 clones, approximately 90% detected once. This specimen consisted of CD4+ or CD8+ T cells sorted from blood, obtained in a trial of the OX40 agonist ivuxolimab. The chain combines TRBV11-2 with TRBJ1-1; no clear D gene. The clonotype was recovered from an adult with an advanced solid tumor such as melanoma, head and neck, liver or kidney cancer. In DNA, the CDR3 is TGTGCCAGCAGCATTGAGGTCGCCGGGCGGGTGAACACTGAAGCTTTCTTT. Its translation is CASSIEVAGRVNTEAFF.